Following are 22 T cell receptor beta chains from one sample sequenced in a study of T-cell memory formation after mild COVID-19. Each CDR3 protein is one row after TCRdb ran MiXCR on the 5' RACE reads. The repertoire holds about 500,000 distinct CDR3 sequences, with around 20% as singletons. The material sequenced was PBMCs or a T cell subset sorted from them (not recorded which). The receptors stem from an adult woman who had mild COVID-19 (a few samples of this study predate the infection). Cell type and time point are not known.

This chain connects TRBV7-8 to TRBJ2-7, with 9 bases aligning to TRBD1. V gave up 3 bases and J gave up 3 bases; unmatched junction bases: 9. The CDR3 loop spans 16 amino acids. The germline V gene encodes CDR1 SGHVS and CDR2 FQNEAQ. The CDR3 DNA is TGTGCCAGCAGCTTGAGCTCCGGGACAGGGAACTACGAGCAGTACTTC. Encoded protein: CASSLSSGTGNYEQYF. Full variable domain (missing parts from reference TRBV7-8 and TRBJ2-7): GAGVSQSPRYKVAKRGQDVALRCDPISGHVSLFWYQQALGQGPEFLTYFQNEAQLDKSGLPSDRFFAERPEGSVSTLKIQRTQQEDSAVYLCASSLSSGTGNYEQYFGPGTRLTVT.

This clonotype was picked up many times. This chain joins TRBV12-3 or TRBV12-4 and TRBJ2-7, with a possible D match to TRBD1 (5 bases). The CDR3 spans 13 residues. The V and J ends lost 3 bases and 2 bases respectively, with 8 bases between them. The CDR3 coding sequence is TGTGCCAGCAGTTTCGACAGTACCTACGAGCAGTACTTC. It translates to CASSFDSTYEQYF.

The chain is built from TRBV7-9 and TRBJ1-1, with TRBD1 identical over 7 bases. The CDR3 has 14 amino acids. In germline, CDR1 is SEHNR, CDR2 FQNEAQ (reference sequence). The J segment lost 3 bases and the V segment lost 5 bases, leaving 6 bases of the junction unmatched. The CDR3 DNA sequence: TGTGCCAGCAGCCCAGGGGGTTCGGACACTGAAGCTTTCTTT. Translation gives CASSPGGSDTEAFF.

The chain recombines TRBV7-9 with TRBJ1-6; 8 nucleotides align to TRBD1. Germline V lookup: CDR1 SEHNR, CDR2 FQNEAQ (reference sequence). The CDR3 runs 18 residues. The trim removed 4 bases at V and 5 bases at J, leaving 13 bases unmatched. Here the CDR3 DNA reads TGTGCCAGCAGCTCCGGGTTCGACAGGGGCCCCCATAATTCACCCCTCCACTTT. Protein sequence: CASSSGFDRGPHNSPLHF.

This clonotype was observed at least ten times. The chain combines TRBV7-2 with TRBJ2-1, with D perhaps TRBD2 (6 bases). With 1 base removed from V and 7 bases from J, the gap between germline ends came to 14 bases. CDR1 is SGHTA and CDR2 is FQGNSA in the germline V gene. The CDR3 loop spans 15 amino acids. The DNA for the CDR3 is TGTGCCAGCAGCTTAGGGGGTGGCCGGGGGAATGAGCAGTTCTTC. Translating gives CASSLGGGRGNEQFF. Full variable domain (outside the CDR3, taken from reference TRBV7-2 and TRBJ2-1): GAGVSQSPSNKVTEKGKDVELRCDPISGHTALYWYRQSLGQGLEFLIYFQGNSAPDKSGLPSDRFSAERTGGSVSTLTIQRTQQEDSAVYLCASSLGGGRGNEQFFGPGTRLTVL.

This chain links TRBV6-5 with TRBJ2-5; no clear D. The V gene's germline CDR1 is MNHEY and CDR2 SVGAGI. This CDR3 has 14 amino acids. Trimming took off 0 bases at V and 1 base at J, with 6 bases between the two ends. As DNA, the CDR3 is TGTGCCAGCAGTTACTCAGGGCCCCAAGAGACCCAGTACTTC. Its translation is CASSYSGPQETQYF.

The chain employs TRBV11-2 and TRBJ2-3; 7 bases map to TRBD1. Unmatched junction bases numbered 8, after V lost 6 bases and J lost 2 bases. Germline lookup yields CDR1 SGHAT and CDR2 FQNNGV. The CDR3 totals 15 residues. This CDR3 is CASSARQGDTDTQYF. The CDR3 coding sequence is TGTGCCAGCAGTGCCCGACAGGGTGACACAGATACGCAGTATTTT.

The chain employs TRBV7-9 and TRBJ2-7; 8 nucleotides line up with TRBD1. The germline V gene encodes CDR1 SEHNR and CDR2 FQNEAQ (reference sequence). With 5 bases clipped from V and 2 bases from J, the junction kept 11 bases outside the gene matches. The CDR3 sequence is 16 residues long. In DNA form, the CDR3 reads TGTGCCAGCAGCGCAGTAGACAGGGGCTTAACCTACGAGCAGTACTTC. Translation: CASSAVDRGLTYEQYF. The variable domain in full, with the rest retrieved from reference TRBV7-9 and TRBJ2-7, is DTGVSQNPRHKITKRGQNVTFRCDPISEHNRLYWYRQTLGQGPEFLTYFQNEAQLEKSRLLSDRFSAERPKGSFSTLEIQRTEQGDSAMYLCASSAVDRGLTYEQYFGPGTRLTVT.

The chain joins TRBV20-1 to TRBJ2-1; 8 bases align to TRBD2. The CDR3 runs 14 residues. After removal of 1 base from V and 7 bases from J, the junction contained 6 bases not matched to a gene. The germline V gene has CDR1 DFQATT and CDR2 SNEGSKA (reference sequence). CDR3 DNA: TGCAGTGCTAGAGCCGGGAGGGGTCAGAATGAGCAGTTCTTC. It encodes CSARAGRGQNEQFF.

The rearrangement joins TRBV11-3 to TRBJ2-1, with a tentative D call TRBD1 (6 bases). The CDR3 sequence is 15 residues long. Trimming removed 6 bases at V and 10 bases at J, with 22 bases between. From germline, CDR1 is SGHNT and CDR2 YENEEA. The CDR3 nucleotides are TGTGCCAGCAGTTTTCAGGGGCTAGCTGGAGGAGAGCAGTTCTTC. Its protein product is CASSFQGLAGGEQFF.

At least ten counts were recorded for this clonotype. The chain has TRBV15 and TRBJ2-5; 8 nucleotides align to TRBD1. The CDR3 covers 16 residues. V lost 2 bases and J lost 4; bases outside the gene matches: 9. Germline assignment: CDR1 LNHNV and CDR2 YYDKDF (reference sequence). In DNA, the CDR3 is TGTGCCACCAGCAGACTACGACAGGGGCAGGGAGAGACCCAGTACTTC. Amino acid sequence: CATSRLRQGQGETQYF.

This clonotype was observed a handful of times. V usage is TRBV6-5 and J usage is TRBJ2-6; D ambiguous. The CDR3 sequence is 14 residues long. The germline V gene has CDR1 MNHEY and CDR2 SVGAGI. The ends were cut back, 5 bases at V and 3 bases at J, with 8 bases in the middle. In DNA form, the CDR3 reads TGTGCCAGCAGTAGGGTTGGTGGGGCCAACGTCCTGACTTTC. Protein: CASSRVGGANVLTF.

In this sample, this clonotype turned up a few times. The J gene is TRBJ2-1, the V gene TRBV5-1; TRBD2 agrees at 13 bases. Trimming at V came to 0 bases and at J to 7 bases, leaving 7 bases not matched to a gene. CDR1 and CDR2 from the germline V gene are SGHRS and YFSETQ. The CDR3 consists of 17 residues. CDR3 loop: CASSLALGLAGRNEQFF. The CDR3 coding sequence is TGCGCCAGCAGCTTGGCTTTGGGACTAGCGGGAAGAAATGAGCAGTTCTTC. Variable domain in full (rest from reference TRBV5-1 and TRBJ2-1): KAGVTQTPRYLIKTRGQQVTLSCSPISGHRSVSWYQQTPGQGLQFLFEYFSETQRNKGNFPGRFSGRQFSNSRSEMNVSTLELGDSALYLCASSLALGLAGRNEQFFGPGTRLTVL.

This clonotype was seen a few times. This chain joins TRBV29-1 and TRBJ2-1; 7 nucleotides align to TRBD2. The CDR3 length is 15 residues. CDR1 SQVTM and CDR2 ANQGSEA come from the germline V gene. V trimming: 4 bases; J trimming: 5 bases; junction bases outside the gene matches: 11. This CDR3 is CSVVGKASGDNEQFF. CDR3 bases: TGCAGCGTTGTTGGCAAGGCTAGCGGTGACAATGAGCAGTTCTTC.

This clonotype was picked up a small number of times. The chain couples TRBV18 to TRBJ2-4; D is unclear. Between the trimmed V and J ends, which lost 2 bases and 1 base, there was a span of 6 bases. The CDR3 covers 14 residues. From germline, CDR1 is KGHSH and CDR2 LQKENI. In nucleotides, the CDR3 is TGTGCCAGCTCACCAACCGCCGCCAAAAACATTCAGTACTTC. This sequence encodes CASSPTAAKNIQYF.

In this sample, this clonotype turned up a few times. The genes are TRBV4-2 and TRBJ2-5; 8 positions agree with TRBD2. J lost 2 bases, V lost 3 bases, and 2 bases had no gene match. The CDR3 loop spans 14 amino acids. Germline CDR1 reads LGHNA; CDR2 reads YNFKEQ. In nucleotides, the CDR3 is TGTGCCAGCAGCCAGACGGGGGGGCAAGAGACCCAGTACTTC. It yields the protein CASSQTGGQETQYF.

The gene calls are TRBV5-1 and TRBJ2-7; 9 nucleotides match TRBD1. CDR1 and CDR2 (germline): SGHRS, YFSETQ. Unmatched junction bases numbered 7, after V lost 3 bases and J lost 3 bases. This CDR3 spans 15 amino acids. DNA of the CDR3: TGCGCCAGCAGCTCCTACGACAGGGGGGGCTACGAGCAGTACTTC. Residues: CASSSYDRGGYEQYF. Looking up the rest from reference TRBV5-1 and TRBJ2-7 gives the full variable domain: KAGVTQTPRYLIKTRGQQVTLSCSPISGHRSVSWYQQTPGQGLQFLFEYFSETQRNKGNFPGRFSGRQFSNSRSEMNVSTLELGDSALYLCASSSYDRGGYEQYFGPGTRLTVT.

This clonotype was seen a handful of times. The CDR3 region is CASSFNVGTGELFF. In DNA, the CDR3 is TGTGCCAGCAGTTTTAACGTCGGCACCGGGGAGCTGTTTTTT. The chain combines TRBV12-3 or TRBV12-4 with TRBJ2-2, with D uncertain. CDR3 length equals 14 residues. The ends were cut back, 3 bases at V and 4 bases at J, with 9 bases in the middle.

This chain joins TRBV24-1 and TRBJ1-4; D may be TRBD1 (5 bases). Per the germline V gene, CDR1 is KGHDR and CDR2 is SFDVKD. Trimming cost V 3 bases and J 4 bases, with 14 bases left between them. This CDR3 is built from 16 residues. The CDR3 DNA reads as TGTGCCACCAGTGATCAAGGGACGGCGGATAATGAAAAACTGTTTTTT. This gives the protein CATSDQGTADNEKLFF.

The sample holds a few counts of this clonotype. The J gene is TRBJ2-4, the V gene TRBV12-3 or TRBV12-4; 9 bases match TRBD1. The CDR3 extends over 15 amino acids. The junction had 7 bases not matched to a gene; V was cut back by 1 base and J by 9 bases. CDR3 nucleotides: TGTGCCAGCAGTTTAGTACAGGGGGCGAGGGTCATTCAGTACTTC. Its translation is CASSLVQGARVIQYF.

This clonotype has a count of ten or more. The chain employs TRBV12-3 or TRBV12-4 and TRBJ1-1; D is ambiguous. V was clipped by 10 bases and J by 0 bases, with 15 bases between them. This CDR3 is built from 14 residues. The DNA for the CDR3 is TGTGCCACTGGGATCGGGCGGATGAACACTGAAGCTTTCTTT. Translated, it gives CATGIGRMNTEAFF.

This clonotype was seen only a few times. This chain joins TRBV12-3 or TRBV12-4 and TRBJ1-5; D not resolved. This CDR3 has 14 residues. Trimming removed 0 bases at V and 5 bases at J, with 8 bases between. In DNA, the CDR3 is TGTGCCAGCAGTTTAGCGGGTAAGGATCAGCCCCAGCATTTT. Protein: CASSLAGKDQPQHF.